This passage covers 20 T cell receptor beta chains from one sample sequenced in a study of shared clonotypes between healthy human individuals. The table came from immunoSEQ multiplex PCR; TCRdb's copy has only in-frame clones and leaves some out. The top ten clones hold about 0.39% of a sample with about 2.3 million clones, 80% to 95% of them seen once. The sequencing sample was made of naive CD4+ T cells from PBMCs. The subset was: CD45RA+ positively selected. The receptors were gathered from a man aged 18 to 30 in good health. Some clones in this sample may be carry-over from other donors' samples.

This clone was recorded once. This chain uses TRBV6-5 with TRBJ2-2; 8 bases agree with TRBD2. The J segment lost 7 bases and the V segment lost 6 bases, leaving 10 bases of the junction unmatched. CDR1 and CDR2 from the germline V gene are MNHEY and SVGAGI. This CDR3 has 15 amino acids. CDR3 residues: CASRLLAGTFGELFF. In DNA form, the CDR3 reads TGTGCCAGCAGGCTTTTAGCGGGGACGTTCGGGGAGCTGTTTTTT.

V usage is TRBV7-2 and J usage is TRBJ2-2, with a tentative D call TRBD2 (5 bases). The CDR3 runs 16 residues. Trimming cost V 6 bases and J 5 bases, with 19 bases left between them. Germline lookup yields CDR1 SGHTA and CDR2 FQGNSA. CDR3 loop: CASRAASSLGTGELFF. CDR3 DNA: TGTGCCAGCAGGGCCGCTAGCAGCCTTGGGACCGGGGAGCTGTTTTTT.

The genes are TRBV5-5 and TRBJ1-2; D perhaps matches TRBD1 (5 bases). Trimming shortened V by 3 bases and J by 7 bases, and 16 bases separated the two germline ends. The V gene's germline CDR1 is SGHKS and CDR2 YYEKEE (reference sequence). This CDR3 has 14 amino acids. The CDR3, as DNA: TGTGCCAGCAGCTCCCGTTGGGGGGTAGCTGGCTACACCTTC. Amino acids: CASSSRWGVAGYTF.

This clone was counted once. The chain has TRBV28 and TRBJ1-5; no definite D call. Trimming cost V 6 bases and J 7 bases, with 10 bases left between them. This CDR3 spans 12 amino acids. Germline V gene sequence: CDR1 MDHEN, CDR2 SYDVKM. CDR3 residues: CASRPLTQPQHF. The CDR3 DNA sequence: TGTGCCAGCAGGCCTTTGACACAGCCCCAGCATTTT.

The V gene is TRBV27, the J gene TRBJ1-1; tentative D call: TRBD1 (5 bases). The CDR3 runs to 15 residues. With 1 base removed from V and 5 bases from J, the gap between germline ends came to 14 bases. CDR1 is MNHEY and CDR2 is SMNVEV in the germline V gene (reference sequence). The CDR3 DNA is TGTGCCAGCAGTTTATTCAGGGAGGGGAGGACTGAAGCTTTCTTT. This sequence encodes CASSLFREGRTEAFF.

This rearrangement joins TRBV5-1 to TRBJ2-2; D remains unclear. The CDR3 is 14 residues long. Germline V gives CDR1 SGHRS, CDR2 YFSETQ. V was clipped by 0 bases and J by 6 bases, with 9 bases between them. The CDR3 DNA follows: TGCGCCAGCAGCTTGGAGACTTTAGCCGGGGAGCTGTTTTTT. It yields the protein CASSLETLAGELFF. The whole variable domain, remainder taken from reference TRBV5-1 and TRBJ2-2, is KAGVTQTPRYLIKTRGQQVTLSCSPISGHRSVSWYQQTPGQGLQFLFEYFSETQRNKGNFPGRFSGRQFSNSRSEMNVSTLELGDSALYLCASSLETLAGELFFGEGSRLTVL.

The chain couples TRBV6-6 to TRBJ2-3, with D possibly matching TRBD2 (5 bases). The V gene's germline CDR1 is MNHNY and CDR2 SVGAGI (reference sequence). The CDR3 has 13 amino acids. V lost 6 bases to trimming and J lost 2 bases, with 9 bases between them. Written as DNA, the CDR3 is TGTGCCAGCAGCCCGGGGATCACAGATACGCAGTATTTT. Its protein is CASSPGITDTQYF.

This clone was recorded once. This rearrangement joins TRBV5-1 to TRBJ2-2, with TRBD2 matching over 8 bases. This CDR3 spans 15 amino acids. Per the germline V gene, CDR1 is SGHRS and CDR2 is YFSETQ. V was clipped by 4 bases and J by 0 bases; unmatched bases: 2. The CDR3 loop reads CASSLTSANTGELFF. The CDR3 DNA reads as TGCGCCAGCAGCCTGACTAGCGCGAACACCGGGGAGCTGTTTTTT.

This chain links TRBV5-1 with TRBJ2-2, with D unresolved. This CDR3 is 14 amino acids long. Trimming shortened V by 0 bases and J by 8 bases, and 11 bases separated the two germline ends. Germline values: CDR1 SGHRS, CDR2 YFSETQ. CDR3 DNA: TGCGCCAGCAGCTTGGACACCGTTGGAGGGGAGCTGTTTTTT. This codes for CASSLDTVGGELFF.

The CDR3 coding sequence is TGTGCCACCCTCTTAGGGCCGGAGACTGAAGCTTTCTTT. Its protein is CATLLGPETEAFF. The chain links TRBV2 to TRBJ1-1; no reliable D call. CDR1 and CDR2 from the germline V gene are SNHLY and FYNNEI. The CDR3 spans 13 residues. The V end lost 10 bases, the J end lost 5 bases, and 17 bases lay between the germline ends.

This clone occurred a few times. The J gene is TRBJ1-1, the V gene TRBV28; D not resolved. The CDR3 totals 12 residues. V was cut by 8 bases and J by 0 bases, with 7 bases left in between. Germline V CDR1 and CDR2: MDHEN, SYDVKM. CDR3 amino acids: CASFSMNTEAFF. In nucleotides, the CDR3 is TGTGCCAGCTTCAGCATGAACACTGAAGCTTTCTTT.

This clone was seen once. This sequence joins TRBV30 and TRBJ2-5, with a tentative D call TRBD2 (6 bases). The V end was cut by 1 base, the J end by 2 bases, with 11 bases between. The CDR3 runs 14 residues. Germline V gene lookup returns CDR1 GTSNPN and CDR2 SVGIG (reference sequence). CDR3 region: CAWSDSGGQETQYF. The CDR3 coding sequence is TGTGCCTGGAGTGACTCCGGGGGACAAGAGACCCAGTACTTC.

This chain uses TRBV11-2 with TRBJ1-2; D perhaps matches TRBD1 (5 bases). V was clipped by 5 bases and J by 8 bases, with 21 bases between them. The CDR3 runs 15 residues. From germline, CDR1 is SGHAT and CDR2 FQNNGV. The CDR3 is CASSQGRGRVEGYTF. Here the CDR3 DNA reads TGTGCCAGCAGCCAGGGCCGGGGGAGAGTGGAGGGCTACACCTTC.

The CDR3 nucleotides are TGTGCCAGCAAGGAGACAGGGGGCAATCAGCCCCAGCATTTT. This encodes CASKETGGNQPQHF. The rearrangement uses TRBV6-1 and TRBJ1-5; 8 nucleotides match TRBD1. Per germline, CDR1 MNHNS and CDR2 SASEGT. Germline trimming cut 7 bases from V and 2 bases from J; bases unmatched to any gene: 4. CDR3 length: 14 amino acids.

CDR3 bases: TGTGCCAGCAGCTTATTCGGTAGCAGGGTCAACGAGCAGTACTTC. Its translation: CASSLFGSRVNEQYF. This rearrangement joins TRBV7-2 to TRBJ2-7; D might be TRBD1 (5 bases). Trimming pared 2 bases from V and 5 bases from J, leaving 16 bases between. The CDR3 has 15 residues. CDR1 SGHTA and CDR2 FQGNSA come from the germline V gene.

A note on this clone: In the same sample, other DNA sequences code for this CDR3. The chain employs TRBV6-5 and TRBJ2-1; D is undetermined. CDR1 and CDR2 (germline): MNHEY, SVGAGI. V was clipped by 0 bases and J by 0 bases, with 6 bases between them. The CDR3 covers 15 residues. The CDR3 loop reads CASSYSRSSYNEQFF. CDR3 in DNA: TGTGCCAGCAGTTACTCCCGTAGCTCCTACAATGAGCAGTTCTTC.

The chain carries TRBV7-9 and TRBJ2-5; 12 bases line up with TRBD1. V shed 3 bases, J shed 2 bases, and the junction held 4 bases outside the gene matches. Germline CDR1 is SEHNR and CDR2 is FQNEAQ (reference sequence). There are 16 residues in the CDR3. CDR3 in amino acids: CASSLGQGALQETQYF. The CDR3, as DNA: TGTGCCAGCAGCTTGGGACAGGGGGCGCTACAAGAGACCCAGTACTTC.

This clone appeared a single time. The chain links TRBV19 to TRBJ2-7; tentatively, D is TRBD1 or TRBD2 (5 bases each). V gave up 3 bases and J gave up 1 base, with 10 bases separating them. Germline loops: CDR1 LNHDA, CDR2 SQIVND (reference sequence). The CDR3 length is 14 residues. CDR3 in DNA: TGTGCCAGTAGTATCCCGGGACCTTCCTACGAGCAGTACTTC. It translates to CASSIPGPSYEQYF.

The chain recombines TRBV5-1 with TRBJ2-4; D is uncertain. CDR3 size: 14 residues. V dropped 0 bases and J dropped 11 bases, with 15 bases sitting between them. The germline CDR1 and CDR2 sequences are SGHRS and YFSETQ. This CDR3 reads CASSLGVSPRVQYF. CDR3 in DNA: TGCGCCAGCAGCTTGGGGGTCTCCCCTCGGGTTCAGTACTTC.

This rearrangement joins TRBV11-3 to TRBJ2-1; weak D call: TRBD2 (5 bases). This CDR3 spans 13 amino acids. Germline V gene sequence: CDR1 SGHNT, CDR2 YENEEA. V lost 5 bases and J 3 bases, leaving 8 bases between the germline ends. CDR3 residues: CASSPGFYNEQFF. DNA for the CDR3: TGTGCCAGCAGCCCGGGGTTCTACAATGAGCAGTTCTTC.